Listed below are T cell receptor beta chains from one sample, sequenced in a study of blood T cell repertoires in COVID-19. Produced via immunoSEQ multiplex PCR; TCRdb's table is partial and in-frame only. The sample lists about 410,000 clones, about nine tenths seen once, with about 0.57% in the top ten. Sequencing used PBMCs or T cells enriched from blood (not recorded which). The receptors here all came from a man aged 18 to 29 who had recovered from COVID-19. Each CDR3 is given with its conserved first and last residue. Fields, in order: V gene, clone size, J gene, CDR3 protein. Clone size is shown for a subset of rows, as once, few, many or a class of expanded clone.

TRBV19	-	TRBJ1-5	CASSISPDSPNPQHF
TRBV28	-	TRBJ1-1	CASTYPGIRTEAFF
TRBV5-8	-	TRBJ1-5	CASSFRQPNQPQHF
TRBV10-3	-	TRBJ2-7	CAISERGWEQYF
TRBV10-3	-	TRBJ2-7	CAISKTGENHEQYF
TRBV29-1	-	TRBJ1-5	CSVRTGNDQPQHF
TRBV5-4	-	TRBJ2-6	CASSLGTASGANVLTF
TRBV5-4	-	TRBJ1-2	CASSETNRANGYTF
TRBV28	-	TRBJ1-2	CASRPGQLANYGYTF
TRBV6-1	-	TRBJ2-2	CASSDVTGELFF
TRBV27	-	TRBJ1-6	CASSLLNSPLHF
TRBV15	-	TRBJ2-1	CATSRGQALTEQFF
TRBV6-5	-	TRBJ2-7	CASRGGPYEQYF
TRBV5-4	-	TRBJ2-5	CASSLAGGRAPQETQYF
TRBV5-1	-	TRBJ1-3	CASSPTGYNGNTIYF
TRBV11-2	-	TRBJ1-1	CASSRGQGLGSGVEAFF
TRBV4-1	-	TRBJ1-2	CASSQGTSRDGYTF
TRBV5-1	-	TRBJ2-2	CASSGSGLAGVSSTGELFF
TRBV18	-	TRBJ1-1	CASSPPSRGLMNTEAFF
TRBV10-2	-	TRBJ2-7	CASTGTSEHLSYEQYF
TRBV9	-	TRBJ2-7	CASSVSPSAAYEQYF
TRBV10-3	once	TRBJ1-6	CAISDPDDDRRNSPLHF
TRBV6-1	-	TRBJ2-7	CASSEAAGDEQYF
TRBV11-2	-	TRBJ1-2	CASSSIDRFGYTF
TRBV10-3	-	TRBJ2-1	CAISGTGFYNEQFF
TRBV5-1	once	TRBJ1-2	CASSFVATEGYTF
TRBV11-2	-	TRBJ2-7	CASSLDWTGDGEQYF
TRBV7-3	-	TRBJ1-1	CASSTTGTSYTEAFF
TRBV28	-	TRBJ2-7	CASRPGLDYEQYF
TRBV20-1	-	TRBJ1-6	CSASGGDVLNSPLHF
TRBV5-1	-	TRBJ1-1	CASSWGDRMSAFF
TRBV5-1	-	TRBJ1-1	CASTTGPLGGWNTEAFF
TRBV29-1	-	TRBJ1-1	CSAAIQGANTEAFF
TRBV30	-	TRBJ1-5	CAWTAGGEWPQHF
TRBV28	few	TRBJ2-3	CASSSNSGRADTQYF
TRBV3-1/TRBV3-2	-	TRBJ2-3	CASSSLGTSGATDTQYF
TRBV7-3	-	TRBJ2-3	CASSLIGSGTDTQYF
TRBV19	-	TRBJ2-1	CASSLYRGNADPYNEQFF
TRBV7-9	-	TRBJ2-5	CASSLPGETQYF
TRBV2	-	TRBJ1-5	CASSDRTGWPYSNQPQHF
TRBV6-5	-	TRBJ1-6	CASPGTDDNSPLHF